This T cell receptor (beta chain) stems from a study of cytomegalovirus exposure and HLA in healthy donors. PCR amplification relied on 60 Vbeta primers (plus 13 Jbeta primers). Assay used: immunoSEQ multiplex PCR; TCRdb lists only in-frame clones, some missing. The sample consists of fewer than 200,000 clones, roughly four fifths of them appearing once. The V gene lost 0 bases and the J gene lost 7 bases, with 15 bases spanning the gap. The CDR3 spans 16 residues. Germline lookup yields CDR1 MNHNS and CDR2 SASEGT. The V gene is TRBV6-1, the J gene TRBJ2-2; no firm D call. This clonotype was sampled from a man younger than 35 in good health and CMV-seronegative. Sequencing used PBMCs. CDR3 nucleotides: TGTGCCAGCAGTGAAGCAGAAGCTAGTTGGGTCGGGGAGCTGTTTTTT. Translating gives CASSEAEASWVGELFF.